This T cell receptor (beta chain) was recovered during a study of Ad26.COV2.S vaccination and SARS-CoV-2 variants. Treatment here: around 19 received Ad26.COV2.S at low or high dose, single or two shots; a few received placebo; per-sample allocation not given. Samples analyzed were those drawn on day 63 after the first vaccine or placebo injection. The V and J ends lost 3 bases and 0 bases respectively, with 9 bases between them. CDR3 length: 15 residues. Germline lookup yields CDR1 SGHTA and CDR2 FQGNSA. Assay: immunoSEQ multiplex PCR; the TCRdb copy retains only in-frame clones and omits some. The sample includes about 680,000 clones, around 92% of them seen just once.

This receptor was obtained from a person aged 18-60 years who received the Ad26.COV2.S COVID-19 vaccine or a placebo. This specimen was peripheral blood, taken in a trial of Ad26.COV2.S vaccine versus placebo. The chain is built from TRBV7-2 and TRBJ2-4; TRBD2 might be the D (5 bases). CDR3 DNA: TGTGCCAGCAGCTTGATGAGGGCAGCCAAAAACATTCAGTACTTC. It translates to CASSLMRAAKNIQYF.